This entry lists 31 T cell receptor beta chains sequenced from one sample in a study of cytomegalovirus exposure and HLA in healthy donors. A multiplex PCR was run with 60 Vbeta primers and 13 Jbeta primers. Sequenced by immunoSEQ multiplex PCR; TCRdb stores in-frame clones only, minus some. The sample yields approximately 110,000 clones, approximately 70% seen once. Sequencing input: PBMCs. Source of these receptors: a man aged 60 to 69 in good health and CMV-seropositive.

The chain joins TRBV28 to TRBJ2-3, with 11 bases aligning to TRBD2. With 4 bases clipped from V and 6 bases from J, the junction kept 12 bases outside the gene matches. CDR1 is MDHEN and CDR2 is SYDVKM in the germline V gene. The CDR3 spans 17 residues. CDR3 coding DNA: TGTGCCAGCAGTTCATACGCGACTAGCGGGGCGTACGATACGCAGTATTTT. This translates into CASSSYATSGAYDTQYF.

CDR3 coding DNA: TGTGCCTGGAGTGTTATCCGGGTCGAGCAGTACTTC. It encodes CAWSVIRVEQYF. The rearrangement joins TRBV30 to TRBJ2-7; D call uncertain. The CDR3 runs to 12 residues. Germline CDR1 reads GTSNPN; CDR2 reads SVGIG (reference sequence). Trimming shortened V by 0 bases and J by 6 bases, and 9 bases separated the two germline ends.

This chain links TRBV5-8 with TRBJ2-3, with a tentative D call TRBD1 (7 bases). The V gene's germline CDR1 is SGHTS and CDR2 YDEGEE. The CDR3 is made up of 14 amino acids. V was clipped by 0 bases and J by 4 bases, with 9 bases between them. The CDR3 DNA is TGTGCCAGCAGCTTGGGGAGGGGGCCAGATACGCAGTATTTT. Translated: CASSLGRGPDTQYF.

V is TRBV5-1 and J is TRBJ1-4; the D is unclear. With 3 bases removed from V and 2 bases from J, the gap between germline ends came to 8 bases. The CDR3 has 14 amino acids. Germline V gives CDR1 SGHRS, CDR2 YFSETQ. The CDR3 loop reads CASSSGGTNEKLFF. CDR3 in DNA: TGCGCCAGCAGCTCGGGTGGGACTAATGAAAAACTGTTTTTT.

V and J are TRBV19 and TRBJ1-4, with D maybe TRBD1 (5 bases). Germline V gene sequence: CDR1 LNHDA, CDR2 SQIVND (reference sequence). CDR3 size: 14 residues. V lost 3 bases, J lost 8 bases, and 13 bases lay in between. The CDR3 spells CASSIRQNYEKLFF. CDR3 sequence (DNA): TGTGCCAGTAGTATTCGACAGAACTACGAAAAACTGTTTTTT.

The rearrangement uses TRBV30 and TRBJ1-5, with D unclear. This CDR3 has 16 amino acids. Germline CDR1 GTSNPN, CDR2 SVGIG (reference sequence). Trimming removed 1 base at V and 2 bases at J, with 15 bases between. The CDR3 sequence is CAWSANPGFGNQPQHF. CDR3 DNA: TGTGCCTGGAGTGCAAATCCGGGATTCGGCAATCAGCCCCAGCATTTT. The variable domain in full, completed from reference TRBV30 and TRBJ1-5, reads SQTIHQWPATLVQPVGSPLSLECTVEGTSNPNLYWYRQAAGRGLQLLFYSVGIGQISSEVPQNLSASRPQDRQFILSSKKLLLSDSGFYLCAWSANPGFGNQPQHFGDGTRLSIL.

This sequence joins TRBV11-1 and TRBJ1-2, with TRBD1 identical over 7 bases. V lost 4 bases and J lost 8; bases outside the gene matches: 10. Germline V CDR1 and CDR2: SGHAT, FQDESV (reference sequence). The CDR3 is 14 residues long. CDR3 bases: TGTGCCAGCAGCTGGACAGGCGTGGAGACGGGCTACACCTTC. Encoded protein: CASSWTGVETGYTF.

This chain joins TRBV2 and TRBJ1-3, with D possibly TRBD1 on 5 matching bases. Trimming cost V 5 bases and J 8 bases, with 16 bases left between them. CDR1 and CDR2 (germline): SNHLY, FYNNEI. The CDR3 has 14 residues. This CDR3 reads CASSFRLQADTIYF. Written as DNA, the CDR3 is TGTGCCAGCAGTTTCCGTTTACAGGCAGACACCATATATTTT.

The V gene is TRBV5-5, the J gene TRBJ2-5, with D perhaps matching TRBD1 (8 bases). This CDR3 region has 16 residues. The V and J ends lost 0 bases and 5 bases respectively, with 17 bases between them. Germline V CDR1 and CDR2: SGHKS, YYEKEE (reference sequence). CDR3 nucleotide sequence: TGTGCCAGCAGCTTGGTAGCCACAGGGGGGGTCGAGACCCAGTACTTC. This translates into CASSLVATGGVETQYF.

The V call is TRBV5-1, the J call TRBJ1-1, with 7 bases that match TRBD1. Germline CDR1 SGHRS, CDR2 YFSETQ. CDR3 length: 14 residues. J was trimmed by 3 bases and V by 2 bases; bases with no gene match: 4. CDR3 residues: CASSFQGEYTEAFF. The CDR3, as DNA: TGCGCCAGCAGCTTTCAGGGGGAGTACACTGAAGCTTTCTTT.

This chain joins TRBV21-1 and TRBJ2-3; the table assigns TRBD1, which was not confirmed against the DNA. TRBV21-1 is described as a pseudogene. The CDR3 runs to 14 residues. Here the CDR3 DNA reads TGTGCCAGCAGCTCGGGGACAGGCACAGATACGCAGTATTTT. Translated, it gives CASSSGTGTDTQYF.

The chain couples TRBV5-3 to TRBJ2-7; D is undetermined. TRBV5-3 is given ORF status, its function remaining uncertain. V was trimmed by 7 bases and J by 3 bases, leaving 14 bases between them. The CDR3 has 13 amino acids. The CDR3 loop is CARDAQRFYEQYF. DNA for the CDR3: TGTGCCAGAGACGCGCAGCGATTCTACGAGCAGTACTTC.

The gene calls are TRBV30 and TRBJ1-2, with D tentatively TRBD1 (6 bases). The CDR3 length is 14 residues. Germline CDR1 and CDR2: GTSNPN and SVGIG (reference sequence). Trimming cost V 5 bases and J 1 base, with 14 bases left between them. The CDR3 bases are TGTGCCTGGCGAAAGACAGGCGATAACTATGGCTACACCTTC. Amino acid sequence: CAWRKTGDNYGYTF.

CDR3 sequence: CASSGRTGRSREKLFF. CDR3 in DNA: TGTGCCAGCAGCGGACGGACAGGGAGATCACGAGAAAAACTGTTTTTT. The chain is built from TRBV9 and TRBJ1-4; TRBD1 aligns across 8 bases. V lost 3 bases, J lost 8 bases, and 12 bases stayed unmatched. The CDR3 sequence is 16 residues long. CDR1 and CDR2 (germline): SGDLS, YYNGEE. Drawing the rest from reference TRBV9 and TRBJ1-4, the complete variable domain is DSGVTQTPKHLITATGQRVTLRCSPRSGDLSVYWYQQSLDQGLQFLIQYYNGEERAKGNILERFSAQQFPDLHSELNLSSLELGDSALYFCASSGRTGRSREKLFFGSGTQLSVL.

The V gene is TRBV2, the J gene TRBJ2-5; TRBD1 is a possible D gene (5 bases). Germline values: CDR1 SNHLY, CDR2 FYNNEI. The CDR3 contains 12 residues. V lost 10 bases and J lost 2, with 11 bases in between. CDR3 bases: TGTGCCACCAGCAGGGTACAAGAGACCCAGTACTTC. This sequence encodes CATSRVQETQYF.

The CDR3 is CASSSGQGRGQETQYF. CDR3 nucleotide sequence: TGTGCCAGCAGCTCCGGACAGGGGCGTGGGCAAGAGACCCAGTACTTC. The chain is built from TRBV7-6 and TRBJ2-5, with 9 bases matching TRBD1. V shed 4 bases and J 2 bases; nucleotides not matched to a gene: 8. The germline gives CDR1 SGHVS, CDR2 FNYEAQ. This CDR3 spans 16 amino acids.

In its sample, this clone was seen a few times. The V and J genes are TRBV2 and TRBJ1-6; no reliable D call. CDR1 and CDR2 (germline): SNHLY, FYNNEI. V lost 4 bases and J lost 6, with 7 bases in between. The CDR3 sequence is 13 residues long. The DNA of the CDR3 is TGTGCCAGCAGTGTTCAGATTAATTCACCCCTCCACTTT. Its protein product is CASSVQINSPLHF.

The J gene is TRBJ1-1, the V gene TRBV7-9, with D perhaps TRBD1 (5 bases). Trimming removed 7 bases at V and 4 bases at J, with 13 bases between. Germline CDR1 and CDR2: SEHNR and FQNEAQ (reference sequence). The CDR3 consists of 13 residues. The CDR3 region is CASTPSGGTEAFF. CDR3 sequence (DNA): TGTGCCAGCACCCCCTCGGGGGGCACTGAAGCTTTCTTT.

This clone has a handful of counts. V is TRBV28 and J is TRBJ1-4, with D perhaps matching TRBD1 (6 bases). CDR3 length: 17 amino acids. Looked up from germline, CDR1 is MDHEN and CDR2 is SYDVKM. V shed 7 bases and J shed 6 bases, with 24 bases lying between them. CDR3 nucleotide sequence: TGTGCCAGCACCTCCCTCACAGGGTTGGTGGTGGATGAAAAACTGTTTTTT. Translated, it gives CASTSLTGLVVDEKLFF.

This chain connects TRBV14 to TRBJ1-4, with 8 positions matching TRBD1. Germline V gene data show CDR1 as SGHDN and CDR2 as FVKESK. The CDR3 has 12 residues. Trimming removed 3 bases from V and 14 bases from J; junction bases left unmatched: 5. The CDR3 DNA follows: TGTGCCAGCAGCCATACAGGGGGAAGGCTGTTTTTT. Its protein is CASSHTGGRLFF.

V is TRBV9 and J is TRBJ2-7; possibly TRBD2 for D (5 bases). Germline CDR1 reads SGDLS; CDR2 reads YYNGEE. The CDR3 is made up of 14 amino acids. Deletions cut 4 bases from V and 4 bases from J, with 15 bases between. The CDR3 loop is CASSKGLGEYEQYF. The CDR3 bases are TGTGCCAGCAGCAAAGGACTTGGGGAGTACGAGCAGTACTTC.

This chain uses TRBV12-5 with TRBJ2-3, with D unresolved. The germline V and J ends were trimmed by 4 bases and 2 bases, with 13 bases remaining between them. This CDR3 contains 15 residues. CDR1 is LGHNT and CDR2 is FRNRAP in the germline V gene. The CDR3 DNA reads TGTGCTAGTGGTTGGCTCCTCCCTTACACAGATACGCAGTATTTT. The encoded protein is CASGWLLPYTDTQYF.

This clone was found once. The chain employs TRBV7-8 and TRBJ2-7; D gene ambiguous. With 5 bases removed from V and 6 bases from J, the gap between germline ends came to 14 bases. Germline values: CDR1 SGHVS, CDR2 FQNEAQ. This CDR3 region has 13 residues. The CDR3 reads CASSPRISVEQYF. DNA of the CDR3: TGTGCCAGCAGCCCGAGGATTTCGGTCGAGCAGTACTTC.

The CDR3 loop is CATSRIDTRGETQYF. CDR3 in DNA: TGTGCCACCAGCAGAATCGATACTAGAGGGGAGACCCAGTACTTC. V usage is TRBV15 and J usage is TRBJ2-5; D may be TRBD2 (5 bases). CDR3 size: 15 residues. Trimming removed 2 bases from V and 5 bases from J, with 15 bases in between. Germline V CDR1 and CDR2: LNHNV, YYDKDF (reference sequence).

J is TRBJ1-4 and V is TRBV4-1, with 10 nucleotides matching TRBD1. The ends lost 4 bases at V and 0 bases at J; junction bases unmatched: 20. CDR3 length: 22 amino acids. Germline V gives CDR1 MGHRA, CDR2 YSYEKL. The CDR3 nucleotides are TGCGCCAGCAGCCCGAACGTGTACCAGGGACAGGGGAAAGTTTCAACTAATGAAAAACTGTTTTTT. It yields the protein CASSPNVYQGQGKVSTNEKLFF.

The chain couples TRBV18 to TRBJ2-1; 12 bases align to TRBD2. The CDR3 consists of 17 residues. Germline values: CDR1 KGHSH, CDR2 LQKENI. With 6 bases clipped from V and 6 bases from J, the junction kept 12 bases outside the gene matches. The CDR3 nucleotides are TGTGCCAGCTCTCAAACGGCGACTAGCGGGGGTGTCAATGAGCAGTTCTTC. This translates into CASSQTATSGGVNEQFF.

The chain links TRBV30 to TRBJ2-7, with a possible D match to TRBD2 (6 bases). Trimming pared 1 base from V and 2 bases from J, leaving 18 bases between. This CDR3 spans 16 amino acids. CDR1 and CDR2 (germline): GTSNPN, SVGIG (reference sequence). CDR3 DNA sequence: TGTGCCTGGAGTGGCCGGGACTTTCTAGTCGCCTACGAGCAGTACTTC. It translates to CAWSGRDFLVAYEQYF.

This chain links TRBV18 with TRBJ2-1; tentative D call: TRBD2 (6 bases). Germline assignment: CDR1 KGHSH and CDR2 LQKENI. V was shortened by 3 bases and J by 6 bases, with 12 bases between the two germline ends. This CDR3 spans 14 amino acids. The CDR3 is CASSPPVGGNEQFF. DNA of the CDR3: TGTGCCAGCTCACCGCCCGTGGGGGGCAATGAGCAGTTCTTC.

This chain uses TRBV7-9 with TRBJ2-5; 7 nucleotides line up with TRBD2. V trimming: 5 bases; J trimming: 4 bases; junction bases outside the gene matches: 7. This CDR3 region has 14 residues. Germline V gene lookup returns CDR1 SEHNR and CDR2 FQNEAQ (reference sequence). The CDR3 spells CASSPSGTTETQYF. The DNA of the CDR3 is TGTGCCAGCAGCCCATCAGGGACTACAGAGACCCAGTACTTC.

There are a few counts of this clone. The chain joins TRBV6-5 to TRBJ1-1; D is unresolved. Germline V CDR1 and CDR2: MNHEY, SVGAGI. Between the trimmed V and J ends, which lost 8 bases and 1 base, there was a span of 8 bases. The CDR3 runs to 12 residues. CDR3 protein: CASRVSNTEAFF. CDR3 DNA sequence: TGTGCCAGCCGGGTCTCGAACACTGAAGCTTTCTTT.

The chain recombines TRBV5-4 with TRBJ2-3; D possibly corresponds to TRBD2 (6 bases). Trimming pared 2 bases from V and 7 bases from J, leaving 11 bases between. The CDR3 length is 13 residues. Germline CDR1 and CDR2: SGHNT and YYREEE (reference sequence). The CDR3 nucleotides read TGTGCCAGCAGCTTCCGCGGGGAAAATACGCAGTATTTT. It translates to CASSFRGENTQYF.